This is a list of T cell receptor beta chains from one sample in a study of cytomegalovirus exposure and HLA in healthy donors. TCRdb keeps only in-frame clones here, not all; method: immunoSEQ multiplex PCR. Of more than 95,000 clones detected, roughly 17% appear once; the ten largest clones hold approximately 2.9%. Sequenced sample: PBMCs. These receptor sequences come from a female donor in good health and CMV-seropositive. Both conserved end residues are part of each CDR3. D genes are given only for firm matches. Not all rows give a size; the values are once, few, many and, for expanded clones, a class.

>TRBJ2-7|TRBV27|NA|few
TGTGCCAGCATGGGGGCCTCCTACGAGCAGTACTTC
CASMGASYEQYF
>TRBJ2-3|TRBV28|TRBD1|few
TGTGCCAGCAGTTTATCCGGACAGGGTTTAACGCAGTATTTT
CASSLSGQGLTQYF
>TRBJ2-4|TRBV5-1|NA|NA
TGCGCCAGCAGCTTGGGAGGTCCCCAAAACATTCAGTACTTC
CASSLGGPQNIQYF
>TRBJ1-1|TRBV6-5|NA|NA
TGTGCCAGCAGTTACTGGTCAGGGACTAGGGGGGCTGAAGCTTTCTTT
CASSYWSGTRGAEAFF
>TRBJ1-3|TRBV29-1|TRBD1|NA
TGCAGCGTGGAGGGACAGGGGGGAAACACCATATATTTT
CSVEGQGGNTIYF
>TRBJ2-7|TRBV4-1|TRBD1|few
TGCGCCAGCAGCCAAGACCCCAGGGGGCGCGGGGAGCAGTACTTC
CASSQDPRGRGEQYF
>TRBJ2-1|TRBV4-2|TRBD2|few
TGTGCCAGCAGCCAAGATCCTAGCGGGGACTACAATGAGCAGTTCTTC
CASSQDPSGDYNEQFF
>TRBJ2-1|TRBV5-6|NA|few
TGTGCCAGCAGCTTGTACGGGGGAGGTCTCTACAATGAGCAGTTCTTC
CASSLYGGGLYNEQFF
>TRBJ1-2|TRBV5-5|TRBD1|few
TGTGCCAGCAGCTTGGTGACAGGGACTGGCTACACCTTC
CASSLVTGTGYTF
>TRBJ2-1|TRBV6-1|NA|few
TGTGCCAGCAGTGCGTTAACGGGACTCAGGTCAAATGAGCAGTTCTTC
CASSALTGLRSNEQFF
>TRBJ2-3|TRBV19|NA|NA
TGTGCCAGTAGTAGGGCCCACACAGATACGCAGTATTTT
CASSRAHTDTQYF
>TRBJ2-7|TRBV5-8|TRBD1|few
TGTGCCAGCAGCCCCAGACAGGGATCGGGGACCTACGAGCAGTACTTC
CASSPRQGSGTYEQYF
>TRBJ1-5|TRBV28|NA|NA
TGTGCCAGCAGTTTCGGTCAGCCCCAGCATTTT
CASSFGQPQHF
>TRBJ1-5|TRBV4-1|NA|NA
TGCGCCAGCAGCCAAGTTCTACTGACAGTCGCGGGGCAGCCCCAGCATTTT
CASSQVLLTVAGQPQHF
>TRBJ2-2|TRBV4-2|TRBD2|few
TGTGCCAGCAGCCAAATAGCGGGGTCGGGAACCGGGGAGCTGTTTTTT
CASSQIAGSGTGELFF
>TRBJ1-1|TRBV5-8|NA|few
TGTGCCAGCAGTGGGACATCCGCGAACACTGAAGCTTTCTTT
CASSGTSANTEAFF
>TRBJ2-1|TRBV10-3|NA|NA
TGTGCCATCAGTGAGTCGACTGCACACAATGAGCAGTTCTTC
CAISESTAHNEQFF
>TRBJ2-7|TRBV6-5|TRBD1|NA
TGTGCCAGCAGTTCCCCGACAGGGGGCGCGTCCTACGAGCAGTACTTC
CASSSPTGGASYEQYF
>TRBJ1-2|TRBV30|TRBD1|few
TGTGCCTGGAGTCCGGAGACTGGGACAGGGGAGACCTATGGCTACACCTTC
CAWSPETGTGETYGYTF
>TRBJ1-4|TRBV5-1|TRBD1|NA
TGCGCCAGCAGCCCCCGACAGGGGGTAAATCTTAATGAAAAACTGTTTTTT
CASSPRQGVNLNEKLFF
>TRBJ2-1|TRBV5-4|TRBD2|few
TGTGCCAGCAGCTTGGCTAGCGGGAGATCCAATGAGCAGTTCTTC
CASSLASGRSNEQFF
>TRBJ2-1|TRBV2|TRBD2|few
TGTGCCAGCAGCGCGGGACTAGCGCCTGTTGCAGATGAGCAGTTCTTC
CASSAGLAPVADEQFF
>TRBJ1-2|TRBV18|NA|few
TGTGCCAGCTCCCTCTCCTTAGGGGGACGGAGTAACTATGGCTACACCTTC
CASSLSLGGRSNYGYTF
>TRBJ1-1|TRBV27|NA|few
TGTGCCAGCAGTTTAAGGTCGACACGGAGGCCCATACAGTGGGAGAACACTGAAGCTTTCTTT
CASSLRSTRRPIQWENTEAFF
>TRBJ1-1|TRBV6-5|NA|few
TGTGCCAGCAGTTACTTTGCGGGGAACACTGAAGCTTTCTTT
CASSYFAGNTEAFF
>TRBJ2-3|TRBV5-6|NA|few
TGTGCCAGCAGCGAGCCCTCTTTTGGTAGCACAGATACGCAGTATTTT
CASSEPSFGSTDTQYF
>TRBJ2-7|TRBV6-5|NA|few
TGTGCCAGCAGTTACGGGGGGTCCTACGAGCAGTACTTC
CASSYGGSYEQYF
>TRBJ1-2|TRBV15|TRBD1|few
TGTGCCACCAGCAGGTACAGGGTCGGCCAGGGGGGAGGCTACACCTTC
CATSRYRVGQGGGYTF
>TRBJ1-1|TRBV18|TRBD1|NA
TGTGCCAGCTCACCACCGGGACAGGCGAACACTGAAGCTTTCTTT
CASSPPGQANTEAFF
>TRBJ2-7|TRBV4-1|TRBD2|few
TGCGCCAGCAGCCATGATCAGCGGGAGGGGGGCGAGCAGTACTTC
CASSHDQREGGEQYF
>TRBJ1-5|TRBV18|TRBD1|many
TGTGCCAGCTCACCACAGGGGGCGGTGGGTCAGCCCCAGCATTTT
CASSPQGAVGQPQHF
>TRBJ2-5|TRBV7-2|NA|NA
TGTGCCAGCAGCCCTAGCAACACAGTCAAGGAGACCCAGTACTTC
CASSPSNTVKETQYF
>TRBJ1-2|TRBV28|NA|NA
TGTGCCAGCAGTCACGAGGCAGTCTATGGCTACACCTTC
CASSHEAVYGYTF
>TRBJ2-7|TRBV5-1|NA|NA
TGCGCCAGCAGCCCATCCTCGGACAGAGGGAGATCCTACGAGCAGTACTTC
CASSPSSDRGRSYEQYF
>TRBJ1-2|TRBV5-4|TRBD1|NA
TGTGCCAGCAGCTCTGGACAGGCAGGGACTAACTATGGCTACACCTTC
CASSSGQAGTNYGYTF
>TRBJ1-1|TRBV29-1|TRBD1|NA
TGCAGCGTTGTTGTCCCCCGACAGGGGAACACTGAAGCTTTCTTT
CSVVVPRQGNTEAFF
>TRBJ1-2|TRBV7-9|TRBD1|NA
TGTGCCAGCAGCCACGGGACAGGGAATGGTGGCTACACCTTC
CASSHGTGNGGYTF
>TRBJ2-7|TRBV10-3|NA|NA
TGTGCCATCAGTGAGTTGGGAGCAAAAAACGAGCAGTACTTC
CAISELGAKNEQYF
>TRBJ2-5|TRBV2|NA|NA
TGTGCCAGCAGCGGAGGCAGGGAGACCCAGTACTTC
CASSGGRETQYF
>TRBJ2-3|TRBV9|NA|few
TGTGCCAGCAGTAAGAGTCGCGGGTACGCAGATACGCAGTATTTT
CASSKSRGYADTQYF
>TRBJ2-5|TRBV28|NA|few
TGTGCCAGCAGTTTGGCAGGGGGAGGAGGGGAGACCCAGTACTTC
CASSLAGGGGETQYF
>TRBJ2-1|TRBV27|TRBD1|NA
TGTGCCAGCACCCCCGGGACAGGGGGCCTATACAATGAGCAGTTCTTC
CASTPGTGGLYNEQFF
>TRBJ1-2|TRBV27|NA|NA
TGTGCCAGCAGTCACCGCCGCGACGACGGGAAACCTAACTATGGCTACACCTTC
CASSHRRDDGKPNYGYTF
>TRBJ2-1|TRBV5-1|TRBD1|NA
TGCGCCAGCAGCCCAAACAGGGGGCGGTACAATGAGCAGTTCTTC
CASSPNRGRYNEQFF
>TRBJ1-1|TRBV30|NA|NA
TGTGCCTGGACACAACAGACGAACACTGAAGCTTTCTTT
CAWTQQTNTEAFF
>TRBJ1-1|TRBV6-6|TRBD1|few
TGTGCCAGCAGTTATGGGACAGGGAGCACTGAAGCTTTCTTT
CASSYGTGSTEAFF
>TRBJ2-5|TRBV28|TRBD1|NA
TGTGCCAGCAGTTTATCGACAGGGGAGGAGACCCAGTACTTC
CASSLSTGEETQYF
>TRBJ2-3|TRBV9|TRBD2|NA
TGTGCCAGCAGCGGGGGACTAGTCAGCACAGATACGCAGTATTTT
CASSGGLVSTDTQYF
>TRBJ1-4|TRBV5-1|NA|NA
TGCGCCAGCAGCTTCGAGCCGGCTAATGAAAAACTGTTTTTT
CASSFEPANEKLFF
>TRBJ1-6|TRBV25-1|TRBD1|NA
TGTGCCAGCAGTACCGGGACAGGGACGGATTCACCCCTCCACTTT
CASSTGTGTDSPLHF
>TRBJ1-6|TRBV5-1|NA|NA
TGCGCCAGCAGCTTGGGACAGGCTTATTCACCCCTCCACTTT
CASSLGQAYSPLHF
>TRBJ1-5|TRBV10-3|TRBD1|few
TGTGCCATCAGTGGGGGGACAGGCCCAAACAATCAGCCCCAGCATTTT
CAISGGTGPNNQPQHF
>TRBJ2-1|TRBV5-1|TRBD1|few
TGCGCCAGCAGCTCCTCCGGGACAGCAATATACAATGAGCAGTTCTTC
CASSSSGTAIYNEQFF